The 22 T cell receptor beta chains below were found in one sample sequenced in a study of molecular identifiers for immune sequencing clone quantification. TCRdb redid the calling of the PCR reads with MiXCR, one entry per CDR3 protein. Of about 500,000 distinct CDR3 sequences in the sample, over 20% were seen once. Sequences were obtained from naive CD8+ T cells from blood, with Jurkat cell RNA spiked in. Subset noted: FACS-sorted CD8+CD4-CCR7+CD45RA+ naive T cells. The receptor set was obtained from a human donor in good health. Some libraries in this study had Jurkat cell RNA spiked in.

This clonotype was picked up many times. The chain couples TRBV4-1 to TRBJ1-1; no clear D gene. The V gene lost 4 bases and the J gene lost 0 bases, with 6 bases spanning the gap. This CDR3 is 13 amino acids long. From germline, CDR1 is MGHRA and CDR2 YSYEKL. CDR3 coding DNA: TGCGCCAGCAGCCGAGAGTTGAACACTGAAGCTTTCTTT. Protein: CASSRELNTEAFF.

CDR3 bases: TGTGCCAGCAGCCAAGGGGTGCTGAACACCGGGGAGCTGTTTTTT. It is translated as CASSQGVLNTGELFF. The chain employs TRBV5-6 and TRBJ2-2; D is perhaps TRBD1 (5 bases). V shed 4 bases and J shed 1 base, with 11 bases lying between them. There are 15 residues in the CDR3. Germline V gene lookup returns CDR1 SGHDT and CDR2 YYEEEE.

Remarks on this clonotype: The junction and the germline gene differ at one end; a read error may be behind it. J is TRBJ1-5 and V is TRBV5-5, with D possibly being TRBD1 (5 bases). The CDR3 is made up of 15 amino acids. Looked up from germline, CDR1 is SGHKS and CDR2 is YYEKEE (reference sequence). The CDR3 coding sequence is TGTGCCGGCAGCTTGGGGGGACCGAGTAATCAGCCCCAGCATTTT. It specifies CAGSLGGPSNQPQHF.

This rearrangement joins TRBV12-3 or TRBV12-4 to TRBJ2-7, with D possibly matching TRBD2 (5 bases). There are 14 residues in the CDR3. V was trimmed by 5 bases and J by 3 bases, leaving 14 bases between them. Here the CDR3 reads CASSPMEAGYEQYF. CDR3 coding DNA: TGTGCCAGCAGTCCCATGGAGGCCGGCTACGAGCAGTACTTC.

About this clonotype: This could be a read error, since a much larger clone is one nucleotide away. The chain is built from TRBV7-2 and TRBJ2-7; D might be TRBD1 or TRBD2, each matching 5 bases. Germline CDR1 is SGHTA and CDR2 is FQGNSA. The CDR3 contains 14 residues. CDR3 bases: TGTGCCGGCAGCTTAGTAACCGGGGCTGGGGAGCAGTACTTC. Its translation: CAGSLVTGAGEQYF.

This clonotype was counted at least ten times. The rearrangement uses TRBV20-1 and TRBJ2-5, with a tentative D call TRBD1 (5 bases). The CDR3 is 13 residues long. CDR1 and CDR2 from the germline V gene are DFQATT and SNEGSKA (reference sequence). V lost 6 bases to trimming and J lost 9 bases, with 20 bases between them. CDR3 nucleotide sequence: TGCAGTGCCGAGACAGTATTCTTTGGGTCCCAGTACTTC. Protein sequence: CSAETVFFGSQYF.

This clonotype was counted a few times. This sequence joins TRBV25-1 and TRBJ1-1, with 10 bases matching TRBD1. This CDR3 contains 14 residues. Germline V CDR1 and CDR2: MGHDK, SYGVNS. V lost 7 bases, J lost 5 bases, and 7 bases stayed unmatched. CDR3 in amino acids: CASTQGQGYTEAFF. As DNA, the CDR3 is TGTGCCAGCACTCAGGGACAGGGGTATACTGAAGCTTTCTTT.

The rearrangement uses TRBV6-5 and TRBJ1-2; D gene ambiguous. This CDR3 contains 13 residues. V shed 0 bases and J shed 8 bases, with 10 bases lying between them. Germline V gives CDR1 MNHEY, CDR2 SVGAGI. CDR3 sequence: CASSYSYADGYTF. The CDR3 bases are TGTGCCAGCAGTTACTCTTACGCGGACGGCTACACCTTC.

This clonotype was seen ten or more times. The chain has TRBV9 and TRBJ2-2; 7 bases fit TRBD2. V lost 5 bases, J lost 2 bases, and 6 bases stayed unmatched. The CDR3 is 15 amino acids. Germline loops: CDR1 SGDLS, CDR2 YYNGEE. In DNA, the CDR3 is TGTGCCAGCAGTCAAGGACTAGTCAACACCGGGGAGCTGTTTTTT. Translation gives CASSQGLVNTGELFF.

As DNA, the CDR3 is TGTGCCAGCTCATCAGGGACTAGCGGGGGTCAAGAGACCCAGTACTTC. This codes for CASSSGTSGGQETQYF. The chain carries TRBV28 and TRBJ2-5; TRBD2 matches at 14 bases. Germline V gene lookup returns CDR1 MDHEN and CDR2 SYDVKM. Germline trimming cut 8 bases from V and 2 bases from J; bases unmatched to any gene: 7. The CDR3 has 16 residues.

The chain joins TRBV7-9 to TRBJ1-1; D uncertain. This CDR3 has 14 residues. V lost 5 bases to trimming and J lost 11 bases, with 21 bases between them. Germline CDR1 SEHNR, CDR2 FQNEAQ (reference sequence). The CDR3 DNA sequence: TGTGCCAGCAGCCCAACCCTCACAGCGGGTGGGGCTTTCTTT. It yields the protein CASSPTLTAGGAFF.

The chain is built from TRBV7-2 and TRBJ2-7; D is ambiguous. The germline V gene has CDR1 SGHTA and CDR2 FQGNSA. V was clipped by 5 bases and J by 0 bases, with 11 bases between them. The CDR3 has 14 residues. The CDR3 nucleotides read TGTGCCAGCAGCCCGATGGCACTCTCCTACGAGCAGTACTTC. Translating it yields CASSPMALSYEQYF.

Here the CDR3 reads CASSIEEAGTNTGELFF. CDR3 in DNA: TGTGCCAGTAGTATAGAGGAGGCAGGGACGAACACCGGGGAGCTGTTTTTT. The genes are TRBV19 and TRBJ2-2; either TRBD1 or TRBD2 may supply D (5 bases each). CDR1 LNHDA and CDR2 SQIVND come from the germline V gene (reference sequence). The CDR3 extends over 17 amino acids. Deletions cut 0 bases from V and 0 bases from J, with 11 bases between. Using reference TRBV19 and TRBJ2-2 for the parts outside the CDR3, the full variable domain is DGGITQSPKYLFRKEGQNVTLSCEQNLNHDAMYWYRQDPGQGLRLIYYSQIVNDFQKGDIAEGYSVSREKKESFPLTVTSAQKNPTAFYLCASSIEEAGTNTGELFFGEGSRLTVL.

The CDR3 loop reads CASSQGSGRRSGEQYF. The CDR3 nucleotides read TGCGCCAGCAGCCAAGGCAGCGGGAGGCGTTCGGGAGAGCAGTACTTC. This chain joins TRBV4-3 and TRBJ2-7, with 9 bases lining up with TRBD2. Trimming at V came to 1 base and at J to 7 bases, leaving 11 bases not matched to a gene. This CDR3 has 16 amino acids. Germline CDR1 reads LGHNA; CDR2 reads YSLEER.

This clonotype was seen at least ten times. The J gene is TRBJ2-2, the V gene TRBV11-2; D is ambiguous. Germline V lookup: CDR1 SGHAT, CDR2 FQNNGV. Trimming removed 1 base from V and 7 bases from J, with 10 bases in between. The CDR3 runs 14 residues. The CDR3 protein is CASSLGPGSGELFF. The CDR3, as DNA: TGTGCCAGCAGCTTAGGTCCTGGCAGCGGGGAGCTGTTTTTT.

This clonotype was seen more than once but under ten times. The chain employs TRBV4-3 and TRBJ1-6; TRBD1 matches at 8 bases. The V gene end was trimmed by 6 bases and the J gene end by 0 bases; junction bases not matched to a gene: 4. In germline, CDR1 is LGHNA, CDR2 YSLEER. This CDR3 spans 16 amino acids. The CDR3 protein is CASRHRGISYNSPLHF. The CDR3 nucleotides are TGCGCCAGCAGGCACAGGGGGATCTCCTATAATTCACCCCTCCACTTT.

This clonotype came up many times. The chain joins TRBV7-6 to TRBJ2-3, with 8 bases identical to TRBD2. The trim removed 2 bases at V and 2 bases at J, leaving 9 bases unmatched. Germline V gives CDR1 SGHVS, CDR2 FNYEAQ. This CDR3 contains 17 residues. As DNA, the CDR3 is TGTGCCAGCAGCTTATTGGCTAGCGGGCAATTCACAGATACGCAGTATTTT. Translating gives CASSLLASGQFTDTQYF.

In this sample, this clonotype turned up a few times. V and J are TRBV13 and TRBJ1-6; the D gene is possibly TRBD1 (6 bases). CDR1 is PRHDT and CDR2 is FYEKMQ in the germline V gene (reference sequence). V lost 5 bases and J 6 bases, leaving 11 bases between the germline ends. The CDR3 runs 14 residues. The CDR3 DNA is TGTGCCAGCAGCCCAGACAGGATTAATTCACCCCTCCACTTT. Protein product: CASSPDRINSPLHF.

In the case of this clonotype: It may be a read error: a sequence one base away is much more abundant. The V and J genes are TRBV5-6 and TRBJ2-5, with a weak D call TRBD1 (5 bases). CDR3 length equals 14 residues. Deletions cut 1 base from V and 3 bases from J, with 10 bases between. The V gene's germline CDR1 is SGHDT and CDR2 YYEEEE. The CDR3 DNA follows: TGTGCCAGCAGCTTGAGATGGGGCGAAGAGACCCAGTACTTC. It specifies CASSLRWGEETQYF.

At least ten counts were recorded for this clonotype. The chain joins TRBV6-5 to TRBJ1-1, with a weak D call TRBD1 (6 bases). The V end lost 2 bases, the J end lost 0 bases, and 7 bases lay between the germline ends. The CDR3 extends over 14 amino acids. CDR1 is MNHEY, CDR2 SVGAGI, per germline. CDR3 region: CASSYDRMNTEAFF. The DNA of the CDR3 is TGTGCCAGCAGTTACGACAGGATGAACACTGAAGCTTTCTTT.

In regard to this clonotype: A junction boundary mismatches the germline segment, possibly from a read error. V is TRBV4-1 and J is TRBJ2-7; 8 positions agree with TRBD1. Germline V gene sequence: CDR1 MGHRA, CDR2 YSYEKL. The CDR3 spans 14 residues. As DNA, the CDR3 is TGCGCCAGCAGCCAAGACAGGGGGCAGTACGGGCAGTACTTC. Amino acid sequence: CASSQDRGQYGQYF.

In its sample, this clonotype was seen a few times. The chain joins TRBV30 to TRBJ1-2; D unclear. Germline V lookup: CDR1 GTSNPN, CDR2 SVGIG (reference sequence). CDR3 length: 12 amino acids. V lost 3 bases, J lost 8 bases, and 13 bases lay in between. The CDR3, as DNA: TGTGCCTGGAGCGCAACCTTCGAAGGCTACACCTTC. Translating it yields CAWSATFEGYTF.